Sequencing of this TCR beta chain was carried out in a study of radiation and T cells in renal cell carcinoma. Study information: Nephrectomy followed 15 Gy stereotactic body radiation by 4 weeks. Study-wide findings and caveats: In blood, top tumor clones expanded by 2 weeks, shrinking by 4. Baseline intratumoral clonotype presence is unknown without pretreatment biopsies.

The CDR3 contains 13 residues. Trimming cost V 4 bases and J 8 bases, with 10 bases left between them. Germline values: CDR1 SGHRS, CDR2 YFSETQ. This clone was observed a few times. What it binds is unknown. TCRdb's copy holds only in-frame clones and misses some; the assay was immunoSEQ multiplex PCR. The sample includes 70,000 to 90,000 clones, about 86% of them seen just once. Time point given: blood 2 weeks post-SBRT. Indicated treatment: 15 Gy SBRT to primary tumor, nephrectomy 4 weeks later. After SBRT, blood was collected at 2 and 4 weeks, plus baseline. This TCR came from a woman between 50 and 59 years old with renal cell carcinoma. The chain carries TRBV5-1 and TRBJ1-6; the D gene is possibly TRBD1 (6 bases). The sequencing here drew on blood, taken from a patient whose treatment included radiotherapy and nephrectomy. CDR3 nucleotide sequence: TGCGCCAGCAGCCCTTCAGGGGATTCACCCCTCCACTTT. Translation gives CASSPSGDSPLHF.